Presented here are 24 T cell receptor beta chains from one specimen sequenced in a study of T cells in localized non-small cell lung cancer. Some clones are missing from TCRdb's copy, which holds only in-frame ones; the method was immunoSEQ multiplex PCR. The repertoire holds some 24,000 clones, with around 90% as singletons. The material sequenced was peripheral blood, taken before any cancer treatment. The receptors were sampled from a man between 40 and 70 years old with stage III squamous cell lung carcinoma.

The chain links TRBV6-6 to TRBJ1-1, with 8 bases lining up with TRBD1. This CDR3 comprises 15 residues. Germline V gene sequence: CDR1 MNHNY, CDR2 SVGAGI (reference sequence). V gave up 5 bases and J gave up 3 bases; unmatched junction bases: 8. The CDR3 sequence: CASSLWTGTDTEAFF. The CDR3 DNA sequence: TGTGCCAGCAGTCTGTGGACAGGGACGGACACTGAAGCTTTCTTT.

In nucleotides, the CDR3 is TGTGCCAGCAGTGGCCAACAGGGACCTAGCACAGATACGCAGTATTTT. Translating gives CASSGQQGPSTDTQYF. This rearrangement joins TRBV6-1 to TRBJ2-3; weak D call: TRBD1 (6 bases). CDR1 and CDR2 from the germline V gene are MNHNS and SASEGT. Between the trimmed V and J ends, which lost 4 bases and 0 bases, there was a span of 14 bases. The CDR3 contains 16 residues.

The sample holds one count of this clone. The chain links TRBV29-1 to TRBJ2-6, with 8 nucleotides matching TRBD1. With 6 bases clipped from V and 1 base from J, the junction kept 5 bases outside the gene matches. Germline V gene data show CDR1 as SQVTM and CDR2 as ANQGSEA. CDR3 length: 15 amino acids. DNA for the CDR3: TGCAGCGTGACCACAGGGGGGTCTGGGGCCAACGTCCTGACTTTC. Encoded protein: CSVTTGGSGANVLTF.

The chain carries TRBV14 and TRBJ2-7; D perhaps matches TRBD2 (5 bases). CDR3 size: 13 residues. Trimming pared 10 bases from V and 4 bases from J, leaving 17 bases between. From germline, CDR1 is SGHDN and CDR2 FVKESK. The CDR3: CAKHTTRGYEQYF. DNA for the CDR3: TGTGCCAAACACACAACCCGGGGTTACGAGCAGTACTTC. The full variable domain, rest sourced from reference TRBV14 and TRBJ2-7, is EAGVTQFPSHSVIEKGQTVTLRCDPISGHDNLYWYRRVMGKEIKFLLHFVKESKQDESGMPNNRFLAERTGGTYSTLKVQPAELEDSGVYFCAKHTTRGYEQYFGPGTRLTVT.

The J gene is TRBJ1-3, the V gene TRBV4-1, with D perhaps TRBD1 (5 bases). Germline loops: CDR1 MGHRA, CDR2 YSYEKL. The CDR3 runs 16 residues. Trimming removed 4 bases at V and 10 bases at J, with 23 bases between. Here the CDR3 reads CASSPDSGGFSRTIYF. Here the CDR3 DNA reads TGCGCCAGCAGCCCTGACAGTGGGGGTTTTTCGAGGACCATATATTTT.

The chain combines TRBV7-3 with TRBJ2-7; D gene uncertain. CDR1 and CDR2 (germline): SGHTA, FQGTGA. The CDR3 loop spans 13 amino acids. V was pared by 5 bases and J by 2 bases, with 10 bases between. CDR3 in DNA: TGTGCCAGCAGCCCGACTGAAGCCTACGAGCAGTACTTC. Translating it yields CASSPTEAYEQYF.

The chain carries TRBV7-3 and TRBJ2-3; D uncertain. Germline V gives CDR1 SGHTA, CDR2 FQGTGA. The CDR3 runs 14 residues. The V and J ends lost 5 bases and 4 bases respectively, with 13 bases between them. In DNA form, the CDR3 reads TGTGCCAGCAGCATTACAAGACACTCAGATACGCAGTATTTT. It is translated as CASSITRHSDTQYF.

This clone was observed a handful of times. The chain carries TRBV11-3 and TRBJ1-1; D not certain. The CDR3 has 13 residues. The germline V gene has CDR1 SGHNT and CDR2 YENEEA. V gave up 3 bases and J gave up 6 bases, with 11 bases separating them. CDR3 loop: CASSLGQVAEAFF. In DNA form, the CDR3 reads TGTGCCAGCAGCTTGGGTCAGGTGGCTGAAGCTTTCTTT.

In this sample, this clone turned up once. The chain carries TRBV7-3 and TRBJ2-3; tentative D call: TRBD2 (5 bases). V lost 5 bases to trimming and J lost 0 bases, with 18 bases between them. Germline CDR1 SGHTA, CDR2 FQGTGA. The CDR3 has 17 residues. The CDR3 here is CASSPYAGKTSTDTQYF. CDR3 coding DNA: TGTGCCAGCAGCCCCTACGCCGGGAAAACTAGCACAGATACGCAGTATTTT.

The rearrangement joins TRBV19 to TRBJ1-2; possibly TRBD1 for D (5 bases). This CDR3 has 12 amino acids. CDR1 and CDR2 (germline): LNHDA, SQIVND (reference sequence). The V end was cut by 6 bases, the J end by 8 bases, with 13 bases between. This CDR3 is CASRSGLRGYTF. In DNA, the CDR3 is TGTGCCAGTAGATCAGGGCTGCGAGGCTACACCTTC.

The chain uses TRBV5-1 and TRBJ1-4, with D possibly being TRBD1 (5 bases). The CDR3 runs to 16 residues. V was trimmed by 3 bases and J by 7 bases, leaving 19 bases between them. Germline CDR1 and CDR2: SGHRS and YFSETQ. The CDR3 DNA is TGCGCCAGCAGCTCCCTTGCTGGGGGGGAGGGTGAAAAACTGTTTTTT. Translating it yields CASSSLAGGEGEKLFF.

The rearrangement uses TRBV7-7 and TRBJ2-3, with no clear D. The CDR3 runs 13 residues. Between the trimmed V and J ends, which lost 4 bases and 5 bases, there was a span of 10 bases. The germline gives CDR1 SSHAT, CDR2 FNYEAQ (reference sequence). CDR3 residues: CASSSGLVDTQYF. In DNA form, the CDR3 reads TGTGCCAGCAGCTCCGGGTTGGTAGATACGCAGTATTTT. Full variable domain (missing parts from reference TRBV7-7 and TRBJ2-3): GAGVSQSPRYKVTKRGQDVTLRCDPISSHATLYWYQQALGQGPEFLTYFNYEAQPDKSGLPSDRFSAERPEGSISTLTIQRTEQRDSAMYRCASSSGLVDTQYFGPGTRLTVL.

This chain connects TRBV27 to TRBJ2-7, with 9 nucleotides matching TRBD1. This CDR3 is 16 amino acids long. Trimming at V came to 3 bases and at J to 1 base, leaving 7 bases not matched to a gene. Germline CDR1 is MNHEY and CDR2 is SMNVEV (reference sequence). DNA of the CDR3: TGTGCCAGCAGTTTTACAGGGGGCCCCAGATCCTACGAGCAGTACTTC. This encodes CASSFTGGPRSYEQYF.

This clone was found a few times. V and J are TRBV27 and TRBJ1-3; 7 bases map to TRBD1. CDR3 length equals 13 residues. Germline CDR1 is MNHEY and CDR2 is SMNVEV (reference sequence). Trimming cost V 6 bases and J 6 bases; bases outside gene matches: 5. The CDR3 loop is CASRRQGANTIYF. In nucleotides, the CDR3 is TGTGCCAGCAGGAGACAGGGCGCAAACACCATATATTTT.

Concerning this clone itself: The junction differs from germline at one of its ends, possibly a read error. This sequence joins TRBV10-3 and TRBJ2-7, with 7 positions matching TRBD2. This CDR3 region has 16 residues. The germline gives CDR1 ENHRY, CDR2 SYGVKD. The CDR3: CAISVSASGTPAPYFF. The CDR3 coding sequence is TGTGCCATCAGTGTGTCCGCTAGCGGAACCCCGGCCCCGTACTTCTTC.

The chain couples TRBV2 to TRBJ1-5; D gene ambiguous. The CDR3 runs 14 residues. V lost 3 bases to trimming and J lost 0 bases, with 6 bases between them. Germline V lookup: CDR1 SNHLY, CDR2 FYNNEI. The CDR3 reads CASSDTYSNQPQHF. DNA of the CDR3: TGTGCCAGCAGTGACACGTATAGCAATCAGCCCCAGCATTTT.

The gene calls are TRBV7-6 and TRBJ2-7; 11 bases line up with TRBD2. The CDR3 contains 18 residues. J lost 0 bases, V lost 1 base, and 8 bases had no gene match. Germline V gene lookup returns CDR1 SGHVS and CDR2 FNYEAQ. The CDR3 nucleotides are TGTGCCAGCAGCTTAGGAGGGGCTAGCGGGAGGAGCTCCTACGAGCAGTACTTC. It yields the protein CASSLGGASGRSSYEQYF.

The gene calls are TRBV9 and TRBJ2-5; D possibly matches TRBD1 or TRBD2 (5 bases each). Germline CDR1 and CDR2: SGDLS and YYNGEE. Trimming took 4 bases from V and 4 from J, leaving 14 bases between them. This CDR3 spans 14 amino acids. The CDR3 nucleotides are TGTGCCAGCAGCCCTGTGGTAGGGACAGAGACCCAGTACTTC. Protein sequence: CASSPVVGTETQYF. Looking up the rest from reference TRBV9 and TRBJ2-5 gives the full variable domain: DSGVTQTPKHLITATGQRVTLRCSPRSGDLSVYWYQQSLDQGLQFLIQYYNGEERAKGNILERFSAQQFPDLHSELNLSSLELGDSALYFCASSPVVGTETQYFGPGTRLLVL.

The chain joins TRBV7-9 to TRBJ2-2; TRBD2 aligns across 10 bases. Germline CDR1 is SEHNR and CDR2 is FQNEAQ (reference sequence). Trimming at V came to 5 bases and at J to 6 bases, leaving 6 bases not matched to a gene. The CDR3 is 15 amino acids. The CDR3 here is CASSGWLAGAGELFF. The CDR3 nucleotides read TGTGCCAGCAGCGGGTGGCTAGCGGGAGCCGGGGAGCTGTTTTTT.

The rearrangement uses TRBV29-1 and TRBJ1-5; 7 bases align to TRBD1. V trimming: 7 bases; J trimming: 3 bases; junction bases outside the gene matches: 3. CDR1 is SQVTM and CDR2 is ANQGSEA in the germline V gene. The CDR3 is 12 amino acids. The CDR3 region has the DNA TGCAGCGCAGGGACAGTCAATCAGCCCCAGCATTTT. Its translation: CSAGTVNQPQHF. Filled out from reference TRBV29-1 and TRBJ1-5, the complete variable domain reads SAVISQKPSRDICQRGTSLTIQCQVDSQVTMMFWYRQQPGQSLTLIATANQGSEATYESGFVIDKFPISRPNLTFSTLTVSNMSPEDSSIYLCSAGTVNQPQHFGDGTRLSIL.

This chain connects TRBV29-1 to TRBJ1-1, with D maybe TRBD1 (6 bases). The CDR3 consists of 13 residues. Germline values: CDR1 SQVTM, CDR2 ANQGSEA. Trimming shortened V by 7 bases and J by 0 bases, and 12 bases separated the two germline ends. The CDR3 loop is CSDGQKMNTEAFF. CDR3 DNA sequence: TGCAGCGACGGACAGAAAATGAACACTGAAGCTTTCTTT.

The genes are TRBV27 and TRBJ2-2, with 10 bases aligning to TRBD1. V was clipped by 4 bases and J by 6 bases; unmatched bases: 8. The germline V gene encodes CDR1 MNHEY and CDR2 SMNVEV (reference sequence). This CDR3 is 16 amino acids long. CDR3 in DNA: TGTGCCAGCAGTTCCAGCGACAGGGGGCTCGCCGGGGAGCTGTTTTTT. Residues: CASSSSDRGLAGELFF.

This clone appeared a single time. This chain joins TRBV27 and TRBJ1-2, with TRBD1 as a possible D gene (5 bases). This CDR3 has 16 amino acids. CDR1 MNHEY and CDR2 SMNVEV come from the germline V gene (reference sequence). Trimming pared 6 bases from V and 2 bases from J, leaving 19 bases between. CDR3 DNA: TGTGCCAGCAGCCCCCACGGGCGGGGCCAGAACTATGGCTACACCTTC. The encoded protein is CASSPHGRGQNYGYTF.

This clone was seen a single time. The chain couples TRBV27 to TRBJ2-1; 9 bases line up with TRBD2. Germline V gene lookup returns CDR1 MNHEY and CDR2 SMNVEV (reference sequence). Trimming took 4 bases from V and 0 from J; bases not matched to a gene: 7. The CDR3 has 17 amino acids. CDR3 DNA sequence: TGTGCCAGCAGTTCCCGACTAGCGGCTAGCTCCTACAATGAGCAGTTCTTC. Its translation: CASSSRLAASSYNEQFF.